The clone carrying this TCR beta chain has ten or more counts. Its antigen remains unidentified. The data are from a study of early T cells in non-severe SARS-CoV-2 infection. As for the study in general: It was bulk RNA from unsorted whole blood that was sequenced, and the chains were unpaired.

The V end lost 3 bases, the J end lost 1 base, and 9 bases lay between the germline ends. CDR1 is GTSNPN and CDR2 is SVGIG in the germline V gene (reference sequence). The CDR3 is made up of 13 amino acids. Study-wide points: Matching with VDJdb favored anti-spike CD8 responses (missing private and CD4 specificities).

The protocol attached unique molecular identifiers to individual cDNA molecules. TCRdb called the 5' RACE reads again in MiXCR, with one record for every CDR3 protein. The sample yields roughly 54,000 distinct CDR3 sequences, roughly 5.3% seen once. Sequencing was performed on whole blood. This chain links TRBV30 with TRBJ1-1; D is possibly TRBD1 (5 bases). This TCR was sampled from an adult who was a healthcare worker with PCR-confirmed SARS-CoV-2 infection or an uninfected control (not recorded which). CDR3 residues: CAWRKGPNTEAFF. The CDR3 DNA is TGTGCCTGGAGAAAGGGACCGAACACTGAAGCTTTCTTT.